The rows below give T cell receptor beta chains drawn from one sample of a study of T-cell memory formation after mild COVID-19. TCRdb reanalysed the 5' RACE reads using MiXCR and keeps one entry per CDR3 protein. The sample carries roughly 110,000 distinct CDR3 sequences, about a sixth recorded once. Material for sequencing was PBMCs or a T cell subset sorted from them (not recorded which). The source is an adult woman who had mild COVID-19 (a few samples of this study predate the infection). Cell type and time point are not known. CDR3s include the opening cysteine and the closing phenylalanine or tryptophan. The order of the fields is CDR3 protein, CDR3 DNA, V gene, clone size, J gene, D gene. A D gene is named only where the DNA matches it firmly. Expanded clones get a size class; other rows say once, few or many, or leave the size out.

CDR3: CSARDPRGYNEQFF
DNA: TGCAGTGCTAGAGATCCCAGGGGATACAATGAGCAGTTCTTC
V: TRBV20-1
size: few
J: TRBJ2-1
D: NA

CDR3: CATSREENYYNEQFF
DNA: TGTGCCACCAGCAGAGAGGAAAACTATTACAATGAGCAGTTCTTC
V: TRBV15
size: NA
J: TRBJ2-1
D: NA

CDR3: CASSFSRGQVLIGELFF
DNA: TGTGCCAGCAGCTTTTCTAGAGGACAGGTCCTCATCGGGGAGCTGTTTTTT
V: TRBV3-1
size: NA
J: TRBJ2-2
D: TRBD1

CDR3: CASSLSGGASLTDTQYF
DNA: TGTGCCAGCAGTTTAAGCGGGGGGGCATCATTAACAGATACGCAGTATTTT
V: TRBV27
size: medium-sized
J: TRBJ2-3
D: TRBD2

CDR3: CASSLWPEETQYF
DNA: TGCGCCAGCAGCTTGTGGCCTGAAGAGACCCAGTACTTC
V: TRBV5-1
size: NA
J: TRBJ2-5
D: NA

CDR3: CASRDGEYEQYF
DNA: TGTGCCAGCAGAGACGGCGAATACGAGCAGTACTTC
V: TRBV6-1
size: few
J: TRBJ2-7
D: NA

CDR3: CASSQVGVLNTEAFF
DNA: TGCGCCAGCAGCCAAGTCGGGGTTTTGAACACTGAAGCTTTCTTT
V: TRBV4-3
size: few
J: TRBJ1-1
D: NA

CDR3: CASSGGSSYNEQFF
DNA: TGCGCCAGCAGTGGCGGAAGCTCCTACAATGAGCAGTTCTTC
V: TRBV5-1
size: few
J: TRBJ2-1
D: NA

CDR3: CASSQGLAGLPRRETQYF
DNA: TGCGCCAGCAGCCAAGGTCTAGCGGGACTCCCCAGGCGGGAGACCCAGTACTTC
V: TRBV4-3
size: few
J: TRBJ2-5
D: TRBD2

CDR3: CASTGGNQPQHF
DNA: TGTGCCAGTACGGGAGGAAATCAGCCCCAGCATTTT
V: TRBV19
size: NA
J: TRBJ1-5
D: NA

CDR3: CASSVAGGHHEQYF
DNA: TGTGCCAGCAGCGTAGCGGGGGGGCACCACGAGCAGTACTTC
V: TRBV9
size: few
J: TRBJ2-7
D: TRBD2

CDR3: CATSREGGEKLFFF
DNA: NA
V: TRBV15
size: NA
J: TRBJ1-4
D: NA

CDR3: CASSPTGRPDTQYF
DNA: TGTGCCAGCAGTCCGACAGGGCGCCCAGATACGCAGTATTTT
V: TRBV12-3/TRBV12-4
size: NA
J: TRBJ2-3
D: TRBD1

CDR3: CASSLPRGPTEAFF
DNA: TGTGCCAGCAGTTTGCCCAGGGGGCCGACTGAAGCTTTCTTT
V: TRBV28
size: few
J: TRBJ1-1
D: TRBD1

CDR3: CASKDRGGIEAFF
DNA: TGTGCCAGCAAAGACAGGGGCGGTATTGAAGCTTTCTTT
V: TRBV6-2/TRBV6-3
size: NA
J: TRBJ1-1
D: TRBD1

CDR3: CASSVSGSSYNEQFF
DNA: TGTGCCAGCAGCGTCTCCGGAAGCTCCTACAATGAGCAGTTCTTC
V: TRBV9
size: NA
J: TRBJ2-1
D: NA

CDR3: CASSYAGTLETQYF
DNA: TGTGCCAGCAGTTACGCCGGGACTCTAGAGACCCAGTACTTC
V: TRBV12-3/TRBV12-4
size: few
J: TRBJ2-5
D: NA

CDR3: CASSLVHNEQFF
DNA: TGTGCCAGCAGCTTAGTTCACAATGAGCAGTTCTTC
V: TRBV7-9
size: NA
J: TRBJ2-1
D: NA

CDR3: CASSLDRAHNTDTQYF
DNA: TGTGCCAGCAGCTTAGACAGGGCCCACAACACAGATACGCAGTATTTT
V: TRBV7-6
size: NA
J: TRBJ2-3
D: NA